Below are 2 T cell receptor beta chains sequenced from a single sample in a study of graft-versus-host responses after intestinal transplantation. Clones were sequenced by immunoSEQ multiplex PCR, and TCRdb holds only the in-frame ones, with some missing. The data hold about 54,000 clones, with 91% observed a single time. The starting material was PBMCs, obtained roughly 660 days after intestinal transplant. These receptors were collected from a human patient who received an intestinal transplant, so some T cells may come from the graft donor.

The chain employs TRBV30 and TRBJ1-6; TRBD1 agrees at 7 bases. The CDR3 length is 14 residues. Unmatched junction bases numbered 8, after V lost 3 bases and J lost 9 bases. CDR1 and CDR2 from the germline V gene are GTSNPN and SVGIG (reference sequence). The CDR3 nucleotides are TGTGCCTGGAGCCTGACGACAGGGTTTTCACCCCTCCACTTT. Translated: CAWSLTTGFSPLHF.

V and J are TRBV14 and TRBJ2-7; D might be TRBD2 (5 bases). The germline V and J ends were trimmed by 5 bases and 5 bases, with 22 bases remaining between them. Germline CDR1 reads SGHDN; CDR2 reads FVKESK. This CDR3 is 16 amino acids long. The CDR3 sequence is CASSTIGVPYDHEQYF. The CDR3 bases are TGTGCCAGCAGCACCATCGGGGTTCCGTATGACCACGAGCAGTACTTC.